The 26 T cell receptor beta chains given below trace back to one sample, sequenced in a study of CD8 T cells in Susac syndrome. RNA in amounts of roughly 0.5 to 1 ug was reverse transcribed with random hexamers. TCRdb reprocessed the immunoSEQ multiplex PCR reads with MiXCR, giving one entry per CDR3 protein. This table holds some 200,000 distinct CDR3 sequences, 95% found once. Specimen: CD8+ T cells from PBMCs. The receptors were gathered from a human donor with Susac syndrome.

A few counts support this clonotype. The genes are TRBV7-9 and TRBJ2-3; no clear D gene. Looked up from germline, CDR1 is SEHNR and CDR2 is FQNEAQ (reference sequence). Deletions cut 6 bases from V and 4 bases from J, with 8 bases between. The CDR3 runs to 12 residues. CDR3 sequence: CASSRESDTQYF. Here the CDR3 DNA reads TGTGCCAGCAGTCGTGAGTCAGATACGCAGTATTTT.

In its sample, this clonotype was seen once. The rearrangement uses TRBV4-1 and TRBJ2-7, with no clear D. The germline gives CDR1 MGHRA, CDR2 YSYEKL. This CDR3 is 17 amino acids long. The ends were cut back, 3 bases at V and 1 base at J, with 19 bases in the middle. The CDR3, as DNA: TGCGCCAGCAGCCACAACGAAGTGGGTCTGAGGTCCTACGAGCAGTACTTC. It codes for CASSHNEVGLRSYEQYF.

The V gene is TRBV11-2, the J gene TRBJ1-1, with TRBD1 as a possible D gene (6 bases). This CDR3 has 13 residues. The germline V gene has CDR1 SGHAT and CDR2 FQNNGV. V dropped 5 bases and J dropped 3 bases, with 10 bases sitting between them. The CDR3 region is CASSPDSYTEAFF. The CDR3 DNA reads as TGTGCCAGCAGCCCGGACAGCTACACTGAAGCTTTCTTT.

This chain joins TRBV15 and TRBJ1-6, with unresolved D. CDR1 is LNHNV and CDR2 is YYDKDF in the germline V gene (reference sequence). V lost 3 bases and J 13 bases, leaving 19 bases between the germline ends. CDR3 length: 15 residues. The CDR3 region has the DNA TGTGCCACCAGCAGGCATAGTGTCCTATTTGCGCCCCTCCACTTT. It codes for CATSRHSVLFAPLHF.

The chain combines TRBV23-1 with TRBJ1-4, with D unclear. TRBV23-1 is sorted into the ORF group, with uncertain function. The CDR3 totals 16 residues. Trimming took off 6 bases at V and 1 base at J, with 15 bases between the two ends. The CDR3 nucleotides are TGCGCCAGCAGGCCGGGCCTTCCAAAAACTAATGAAAAACTGTTTTTT. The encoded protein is CASRPGLPKTNEKLFF.

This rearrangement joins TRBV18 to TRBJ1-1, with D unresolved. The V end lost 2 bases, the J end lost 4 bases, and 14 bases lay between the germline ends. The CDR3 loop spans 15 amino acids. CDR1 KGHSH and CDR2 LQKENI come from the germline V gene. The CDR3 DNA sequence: TGTGCCAGCTCACCAATTCAAGAGGTGGGCACTGAAGCTTTCTTT. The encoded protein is CASSPIQEVGTEAFF. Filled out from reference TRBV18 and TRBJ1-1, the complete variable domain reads NAGVMQNPRHLVRRRGQEARLRCSPMKGHSHVYWYRQLPEEGLKFMVYLQKENIIDESGMPKERFSAEFPKEGPSILRIQQVVRGDSAAYFCASSPIQEVGTEAFFGQGTRLTVV.

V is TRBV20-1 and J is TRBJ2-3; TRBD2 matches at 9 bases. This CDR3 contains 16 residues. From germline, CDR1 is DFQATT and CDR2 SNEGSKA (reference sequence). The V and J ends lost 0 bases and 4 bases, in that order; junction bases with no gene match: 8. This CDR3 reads CSARDRGRAWSDTQYF. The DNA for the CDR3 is TGCAGTGCTAGAGATCGCGGGAGGGCGTGGTCAGATACGCAGTATTTT.

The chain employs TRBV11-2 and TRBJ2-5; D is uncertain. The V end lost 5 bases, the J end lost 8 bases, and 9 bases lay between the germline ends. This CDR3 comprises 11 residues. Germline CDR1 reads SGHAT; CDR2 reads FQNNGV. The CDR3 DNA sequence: TGTGCCAGCAGCGATTTTACCACCCAGTACTTC. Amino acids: CASSDFTTQYF.

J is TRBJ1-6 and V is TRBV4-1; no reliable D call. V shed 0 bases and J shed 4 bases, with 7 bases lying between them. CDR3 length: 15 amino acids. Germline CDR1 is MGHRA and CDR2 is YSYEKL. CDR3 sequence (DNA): TGCGCCAGCAGCCAAGATAACCTTTATAATTCACCCCTCCACTTT. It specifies CASSQDNLYNSPLHF.

The CDR3: CASGKDRVDEQYF. The CDR3, as DNA: TGTGCCAGCGGCAAGGACAGGGTCGACGAGCAGTACTTC. The chain combines TRBV7-3 with TRBJ2-7; 8 bases match TRBD1. V lost 8 bases, J lost 5 bases, and 8 bases stayed unmatched. CDR1 is SGHTA, CDR2 FQGTGA, per germline. This CDR3 has 13 residues.

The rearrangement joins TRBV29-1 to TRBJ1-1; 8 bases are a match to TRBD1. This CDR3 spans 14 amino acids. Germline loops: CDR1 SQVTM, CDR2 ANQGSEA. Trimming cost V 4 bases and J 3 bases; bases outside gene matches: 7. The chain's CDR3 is CSVAWTGWDTEAFF. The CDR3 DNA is TGCAGCGTTGCCTGGACAGGGTGGGACACTGAAGCTTTCTTT.

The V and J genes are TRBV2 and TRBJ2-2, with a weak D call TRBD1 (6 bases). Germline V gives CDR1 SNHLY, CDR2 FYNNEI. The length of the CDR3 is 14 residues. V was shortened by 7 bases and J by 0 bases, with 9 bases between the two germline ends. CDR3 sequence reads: CASMGHTNTGELFF. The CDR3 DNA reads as TGTGCCAGCATGGGACACACGAACACCGGGGAGCTGTTTTTT.

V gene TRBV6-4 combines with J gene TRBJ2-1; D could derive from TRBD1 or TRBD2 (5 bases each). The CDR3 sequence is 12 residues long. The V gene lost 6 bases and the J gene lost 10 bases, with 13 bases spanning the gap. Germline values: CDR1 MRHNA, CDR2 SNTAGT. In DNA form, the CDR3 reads TGTGCCAGCAGCCGTAATGAGGGGGAGCAGTTCTTC. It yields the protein CASSRNEGEQFF.

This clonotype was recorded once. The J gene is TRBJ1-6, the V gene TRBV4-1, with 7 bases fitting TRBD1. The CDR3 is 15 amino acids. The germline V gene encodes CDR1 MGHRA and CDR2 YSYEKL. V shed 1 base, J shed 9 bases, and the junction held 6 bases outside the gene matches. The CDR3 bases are TGCGCCAGCAGCCAAGGTCCAGGGGGTAGTTCACCCCTCCACTTT. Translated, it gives CASSQGPGGSSPLHF.

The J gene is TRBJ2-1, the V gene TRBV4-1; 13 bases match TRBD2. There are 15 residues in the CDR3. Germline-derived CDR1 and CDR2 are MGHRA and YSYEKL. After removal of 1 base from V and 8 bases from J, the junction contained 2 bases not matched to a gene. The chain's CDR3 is CASSQVTSGGYEQFF. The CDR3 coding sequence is TGCGCCAGCAGCCAAGTGACTAGCGGGGGGTATGAGCAGTTCTTC.

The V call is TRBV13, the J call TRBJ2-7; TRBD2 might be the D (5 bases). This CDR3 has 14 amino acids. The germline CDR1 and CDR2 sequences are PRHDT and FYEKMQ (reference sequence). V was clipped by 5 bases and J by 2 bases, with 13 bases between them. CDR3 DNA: TGTGCCAGCAGCCCAGGACTGAGTCCCTACGAGCAGTACTTC. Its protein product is CASSPGLSPYEQYF.

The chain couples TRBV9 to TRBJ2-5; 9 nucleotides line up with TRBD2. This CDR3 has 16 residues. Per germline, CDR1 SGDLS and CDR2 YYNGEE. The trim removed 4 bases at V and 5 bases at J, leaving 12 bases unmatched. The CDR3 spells CASSHQLAGEVETQYF. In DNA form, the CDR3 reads TGTGCCAGCAGCCACCAATTAGCGGGAGAAGTTGAGACCCAGTACTTC.

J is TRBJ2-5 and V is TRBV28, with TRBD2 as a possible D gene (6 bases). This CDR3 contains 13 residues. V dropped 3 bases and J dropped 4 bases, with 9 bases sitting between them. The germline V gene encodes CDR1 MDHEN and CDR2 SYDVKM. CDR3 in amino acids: CASSFRRGETQYF. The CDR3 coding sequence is TGTGCCAGCAGTTTCCGGAGGGGAGAGACCCAGTACTTC.

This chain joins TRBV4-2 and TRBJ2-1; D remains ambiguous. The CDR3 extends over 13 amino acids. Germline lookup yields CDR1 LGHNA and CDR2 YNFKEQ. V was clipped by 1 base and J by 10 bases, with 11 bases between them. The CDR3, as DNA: TGTGCCAGCAGCCAAGGGCTTCAAGAGGAGCAGTTCTTC. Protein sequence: CASSQGLQEEQFF.

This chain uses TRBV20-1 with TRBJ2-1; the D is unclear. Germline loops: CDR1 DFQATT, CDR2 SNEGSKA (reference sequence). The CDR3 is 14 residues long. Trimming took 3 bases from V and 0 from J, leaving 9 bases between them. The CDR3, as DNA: TGCAGTGCTAGCGGGTTGAGCTCCTACAATGAGCAGTTCTTC. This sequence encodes CSASGLSSYNEQFF.

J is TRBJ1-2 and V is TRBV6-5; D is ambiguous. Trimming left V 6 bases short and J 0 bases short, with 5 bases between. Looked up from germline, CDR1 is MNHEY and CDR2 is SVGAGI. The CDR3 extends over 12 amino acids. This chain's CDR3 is CASRSPNYGYTF. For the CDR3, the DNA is TGTGCCAGCAGGTCACCTAACTATGGCTACACCTTC.

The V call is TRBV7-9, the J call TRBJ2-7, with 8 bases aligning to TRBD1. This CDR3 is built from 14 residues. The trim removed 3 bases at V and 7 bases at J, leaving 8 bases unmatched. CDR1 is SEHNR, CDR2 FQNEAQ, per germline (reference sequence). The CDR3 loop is CASSLRQGIEEQYF. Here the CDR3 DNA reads TGTGCCAGCAGCTTGAGACAGGGGATAGAGGAGCAGTACTTC.

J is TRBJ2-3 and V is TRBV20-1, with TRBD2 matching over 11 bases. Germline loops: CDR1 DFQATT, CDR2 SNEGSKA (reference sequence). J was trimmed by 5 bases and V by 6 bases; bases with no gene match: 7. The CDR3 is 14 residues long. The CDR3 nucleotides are TGCAGTGCACCACTAGCGGGAGTGGTAGATACGCAGTATTTT. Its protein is CSAPLAGVVDTQYF.

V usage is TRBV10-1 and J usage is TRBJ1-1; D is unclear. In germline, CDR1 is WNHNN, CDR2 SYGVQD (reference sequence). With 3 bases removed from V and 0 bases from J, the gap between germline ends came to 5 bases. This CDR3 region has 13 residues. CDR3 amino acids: CASSDEMNTEAFF. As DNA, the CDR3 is TGCGCCAGCAGTGATGAAATGAACACTGAAGCTTTCTTT.

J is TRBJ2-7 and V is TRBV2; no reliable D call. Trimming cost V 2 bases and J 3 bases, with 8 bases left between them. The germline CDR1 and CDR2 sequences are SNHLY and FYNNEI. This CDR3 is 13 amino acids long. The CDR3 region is CASSESYNYEQYF. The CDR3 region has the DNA TGTGCCAGCAGTGAAAGTTATAACTACGAGCAGTACTTC.

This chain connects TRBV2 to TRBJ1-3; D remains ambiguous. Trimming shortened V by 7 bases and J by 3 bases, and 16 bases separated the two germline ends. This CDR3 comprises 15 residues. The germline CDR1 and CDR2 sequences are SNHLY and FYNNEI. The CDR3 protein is CASTILPGSGNTIYF. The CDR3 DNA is TGTGCCAGCACCATCCTTCCGGGGAGTGGAAACACCATATATTTT.